This T cell receptor beta chain was found in a study of response to subunit inactivated influenza vaccine (dated by TCRdb to between 2018 and 2020). Context from the whole study: Deep quantitative T cell receptor repertoire profiling was used in the study to track responses to a trivalent subunit inactivated influenza vaccine.

The CDR3, cysteine through phenylalanine, is 17 amino acids long. Here the CDR3 DNA is all that survives: 51 bases in frame from base 1. V loses 4 bases of germline sequence and J loses 1 base, and the interval between the two ends is 18 bases. The germline V gene specifies MNHEY as CDR1 and SVGEGT as CDR2. The library was prepared using RT-PCR. These reads were obtained on an Illumina HiSeq 2500. The public reads were reprocessed in TCRdb via fastp at Q25 and MiXCR, keeping in-frame beta chains. Identical CDR3 protein sequences are pooled into one entry, listed with their most common genes and DNA. The sample yields roughly 620,000 distinct CDR3 sequences; 11% were counted once. Of the sample, about 11% falls within the top ten clones. At least ten counts were recorded for this clonotype. This receptor's antigen is unknown. Base qualities are not recorded, but no much larger clone differs from it by a single base.

Results and caveats for the whole study, not just this receptor: The authors proposed that each seasonal influenza vaccination may bring in only a limited number of new T cells.

This sample also belongs to another study, concerning T cells expressing NK-cell markers. As that second study puts it: The TCR beta cDNA libraries were made using 5'RACE template switching, a step that added both a universal primer site and unique molecular identifiers. In sorted CD3+CD56+NKG2C+, CD3+CD56+NKG2C- and CD3+CD56-NKG2C+ T-cell subsets from eight donors, TCR beta-chain repertoires were profiled. Among the eight sequenced donors, seven were HCMV-seropositive and one was HCMV-seronegative. In several experiments an anti-gammadeltaTCR antibody was added to restrict sorting to alphabetaTCR-expressing T cells. In several donors, the dominant CD3+CD56+NKG2C+ clonotypes were found to rank among the top 10 CD8+ clonotypes and to make up 1.0-7.0% of CD8+ T cells. Those dominant clonotypes were again the most abundant among CD3+CD56-NKG2C+ cells in four donors, at roughly 28.3-60.1%. It remained unclear whether the expanded NKG2C-expressing T cell clones were specific for HCMV antigens. All eight donors whose samples were sequenced were randomly selected healthy volunteers, three of them men and five women. A commercial ELISA kit detecting HCMV-specific IgG in serum was used to determine HCMV serostatus. Peripheral blood mononuclear cells were isolated from blood by Ficoll density gradient centrifugation. For more than five donors, bulk peripheral blood T-cell repertoires were also sequenced from unsorted PBMC. Synthesis of cDNA was primed from the TCR beta constant segment and was followed by two consecutive PCR amplification steps. Libraries were sequenced as 2 x 150 bp reads on Illumina HiSeq 2000/2500, MiSeq or NextSeq. MIGEC handled demultiplexing of the reads and grouping by UMI, while MiTCR was used to assemble and quantify clonotypes. To remove erroneous sequences, TCR cDNA sequences were retained only when supported by two or more reads. The tcR package was used for downstream repertoire analysis, with clonotypes matched between fractions based on CDR3 nucleotide sequence plus V segment. VDJmatch was used to annotate antigen specificity against VDJdb, with one amino acid substitution in CDR3 permitted.

The sequencing used PBMCs from blood, collected on the day of vaccination. This TCR came from a man in his fifties or sixties who received an inactivated influenza vaccine. Donor details come from another sample of the same person, matched by shared clones. The sequence joins TRBV6-2 or TRBV6-3 to TRBJ2-3; 6 matching bases give a weak D call of TRBD1. At the DNA level, the sequence is TGTGCCAGCAGTTCAATCCTGACAGGTCGGGGCACAGATACGCAGTATTTT. It translates to CASSSILTGRGTDTQYF.